The 18 T cell receptor beta chains reported below all come from one sample, sequenced in a study of CD8 T cells in Susac syndrome (dated by TCRdb to between 2018 and 2021). Library construction relied on the immunoSEQ multiplex PCR assay. RNA was extracted with the RNeasy kit and roughly 0.45 to 1 ug was reverse transcribed using random hexamers. TCRdb ran its own pipeline on the public reads, namely fastp trimming at Q25 and MiXCR clone calling, and kept in-frame beta chains. Rows are combined by CDR3 protein, so each entry shows the most common genes and DNA. The sample includes around 80,000 distinct CDR3 sequences, with approximately 94% observed a single time. The top ten hold about 0.52% of the sample. The sample was CD8+ T cells from PBMCs. The receptors were gathered from a human donor with Susac syndrome.

The table lists this clonotype with a few counts. The chain joins TRBV4-1 to TRBJ2-3, with D possibly being TRBD1 or TRBD2 (5 bases each). Germline values: CDR1 MGHRA, CDR2 YSYEKL. The CDR3 sequence is 16 residues long. The ends were cut back, 0 bases at V and 0 bases at J, with 10 bases in the middle. CDR3 nucleotide sequence: TGCGCCAGCAGCCAAGATGGGGGATCTAGCACAGATACGCAGTATTTT. This gives the protein CASSQDGGSSTDTQYF.

This chain links TRBV27 with TRBJ2-7, with a possible D match to TRBD1 (5 bases). The germline V gene has CDR1 MNHEY and CDR2 SMNVEV (reference sequence). V gave up 3 bases and J gave up 1 base, with 7 bases separating them. This CDR3 is built from 13 residues. The DNA of the CDR3 is TGTGCCAGCAGTTTCGGACAATCCTACGAGCAGTACTTC. Its translation: CASSFGQSYEQYF.

V is TRBV2 and J is TRBJ1-2; TRBD1 is a possible D gene (5 bases). The CDR3 totals 14 residues. Per germline, CDR1 SNHLY and CDR2 FYNNEI. V lost 4 bases and J 2 bases, leaving 11 bases between the germline ends. The CDR3 region has the DNA TGTGCCAGCAGTGCGGGACCGCTAAACTATGGCTACACCTTC. It translates to CASSAGPLNYGYTF.

The DNA for the CDR3 is TGTGCCAGCAGCCCGGAAGCAGGGGAAGCTTTCTTT. Residues: CASSPEAGEAFF. This chain links TRBV7-9 with TRBJ1-1, with D perhaps TRBD1 (5 bases). The CDR3 consists of 12 residues. V was cut by 5 bases and J by 8 bases, with 12 bases left in between. The germline V gene has CDR1 SEHNR and CDR2 FQNEAQ (reference sequence).

This clonotype was observed a single time. The chain employs TRBV7-9 and TRBJ2-3, with 10 nucleotides matching TRBD1. Germline CDR1 SEHNR, CDR2 FQNEAQ (reference sequence). Unmatched junction bases numbered 5, after V lost 2 bases and J lost 6 bases. This CDR3 is 15 amino acids long. The DNA of the CDR3 is TGTGCCAGCAGCTTATTGGGGACAGGGGCCGATACGCAGTATTTT. Protein product: CASSLLGTGADTQYF.

This sequence joins TRBV11-2 and TRBJ2-7; a weak D match, TRBD2 (5 bases). Germline V gene data show CDR1 as SGHAT and CDR2 as FQNNGV. Trimming cost V 5 bases and J 3 bases, with 11 bases left between them. There are 13 residues in the CDR3. The CDR3 DNA reads TGTGCCAGCAGCCTTGCAGACTACTACGAGCAGTACTTC. Protein: CASSLADYYEQYF.

This sequence joins TRBV27 and TRBJ1-6; tentative D call: TRBD1 (5 bases). The CDR3 totals 15 residues. CDR1 and CDR2 (germline): MNHEY, SMNVEV (reference sequence). With 0 bases removed from V and 5 bases from J, the gap between germline ends came to 8 bases. The CDR3 sequence is CASSLSGQHNSPLHF. CDR3 sequence (DNA): TGTGCCAGCAGTTTATCGGGGCAGCATAATTCACCCCTCCACTTT.

This chain joins TRBV15 and TRBJ1-2; D may be TRBD1 (5 bases). Germline CDR1 and CDR2: LNHNV and YYDKDF (reference sequence). The CDR3 totals 15 residues. Trimming removed 6 bases at V and 2 bases at J, with 16 bases between. This chain's CDR3 is CATREGRGHNYGYTF. CDR3 bases: TGTGCCACCAGGGAAGGACGGGGCCACAACTATGGCTACACCTTC. Based on the CDR3 plus reference TRBV15 and TRBJ1-2, the full variable domain is DAMVIQNPRYQVTQFGKPVTLSCSQTLNHNVMYWYQQKSSQAPKLLFHYYDKDFNNEADTPDNFQSRRPNTSFCFLDIRSPGLGDTAMYLCATREGRGHNYGYTFGSGTRLTVV.

This clonotype was seen more than once but under ten times. The CDR3 DNA follows: TGTGCCAGCAGCTTGGGAGGACTAGGATATCCAGATACGCAGTATTTT. It codes for CASSLGGLGYPDTQYF. The genes are TRBV7-8 and TRBJ2-3; 7 nucleotides align to TRBD2. The CDR3 extends over 16 amino acids. V was pared by 3 bases and J by 4 bases, with 10 bases of the junction left unmatched. Germline loops: CDR1 SGHVS, CDR2 FQNEAQ. The full variable domain, with the rest looked up from reference TRBV7-8 and TRBJ2-3, is GAGVSQSPRYKVAKRGQDVALRCDPISGHVSLFWYQQALGQGPEFLTYFQNEAQLDKSGLPSDRFFAERPEGSVSTLKIQRTQQEDSAVYLCASSLGGLGYPDTQYFGPGTRLTVL.

The chain joins TRBV20-1 to TRBJ2-3; TRBD2 agrees at 15 bases. Per the germline V gene, CDR1 is DFQATT and CDR2 is SNEGSKA (reference sequence). CDR3 length: 14 amino acids. Losses at the gene ends were 3 bases for V and 10 bases for J; bases not matched to a gene: 5. In nucleotides, the CDR3 is TGCAGTGCTAGGTTGGGACTAGCGGGGGGTGCGCAGTATTTT. This gives the protein CSARLGLAGGAQYF.

V and J are TRBV4-1 and TRBJ1-1; D remains unclear. In germline, CDR1 is MGHRA, CDR2 YSYEKL. Trimming removed 1 base from V and 1 base from J, with 4 bases in between. The CDR3 runs 13 residues. The CDR3 DNA is TGCGCCAGCAGCCAAGCGGGGAACACTGAAGCTTTCTTT. Protein sequence: CASSQAGNTEAFF.

The chain carries TRBV6-1 and TRBJ1-2; the D is unclear. Trimming pared 3 bases from V and 11 bases from J, leaving 10 bases between. The CDR3 runs 11 residues. The germline V gene encodes CDR1 MNHNS and CDR2 SASEGT. The CDR3 bases are TGTGCCAGCAGTGACGGACCCGTTTACACCTTC. This translates into CASSDGPVYTF.

This CDR3 is CASSLSKFRGTGGETQYF. CDR3 DNA: TGTGCCAGCAGTTTATCGAAATTTCGGGGGACAGGGGGAGAGACCCAGTACTTC. The chain couples TRBV27 to TRBJ2-5; 11 bases map to TRBD1. Losses at the gene ends were 0 bases for V and 4 bases for J; bases not matched to a gene: 10. CDR3 length: 18 amino acids. Germline CDR1 MNHEY, CDR2 SMNVEV (reference sequence).

The V call is TRBV5-1, the J call TRBJ2-7; no clear D. Germline lookup yields CDR1 SGHRS and CDR2 YFSETQ. The germline V and J ends were trimmed by 0 bases and 3 bases, with 13 bases remaining between them. The CDR3 runs 15 residues. CDR3 sequence reads: CASSLAGRPVYEQYF. The CDR3 bases are TGCGCCAGCAGCTTGGCTGGTCGTCCCGTCTACGAGCAGTACTTC.

The V call is TRBV6-1, the J call TRBJ2-2, with D perhaps matching TRBD2 (5 bases). Germline V gene data show CDR1 as MNHNS and CDR2 as SASEGT. The ends were cut back, 0 bases at V and 2 bases at J, with 10 bases in the middle. This CDR3 comprises 16 residues. Here the CDR3 reads CASSEARGSNTGELFF. The CDR3 nucleotides are TGTGCCAGCAGTGAAGCGAGAGGGAGCAACACCGGGGAGCTGTTTTTT.

The chain uses TRBV9 and TRBJ1-4; D remains ambiguous. Germline loops: CDR1 SGDLS, CDR2 YYNGEE. The CDR3 has 15 amino acids. Trimming stripped 0 bases from V and 8 bases from J, with 14 bases between. The CDR3 spells CASSVVEVLGEKLFF. The CDR3 nucleotides are TGTGCCAGCAGCGTAGTAGAGGTACTTGGCGAAAAACTGTTTTTT.

This clonotype was recorded once. The genes are TRBV12-5 and TRBJ1-2; D might be TRBD1 (6 bases). The CDR3 is 13 residues long. The V end was cut by 5 bases, the J end by 7 bases, with 14 bases between. Germline loops: CDR1 LGHNT, CDR2 FRNRAP. The CDR3 reads CASGLQGRGGYTF. Written as DNA, the CDR3 is TGTGCTAGTGGTCTACAGGGTCGGGGTGGCTACACCTTC.

The chain is built from TRBV4-3 and TRBJ2-7; no clear D gene. This CDR3 region has 13 residues. The V end lost 0 bases, the J end lost 3 bases, and 6 bases lay between the germline ends. Germline V CDR1 and CDR2: LGHNA, YSLEER. The CDR3 sequence is CASSQERRYEQYF. In nucleotides, the CDR3 is TGCGCCAGCAGCCAAGAACGGCGCTACGAGCAGTACTTC.